The rows below give T cell receptor beta chains drawn from one sample of a study of spatial heterogeneity in lung cancer. MiXCR, run by TCRdb on the 5' RACE reads, gives a single entry per CDR3 protein. The sample includes about 52,000 distinct CDR3 sequences, less than 9% of them seen just once. Sequenced material: PBMCs, taken at follow-up. These receptor sequences come from a female donor with early-stage non-small cell lung cancer. CDR3s include the opening cysteine and the closing phenylalanine or tryptophan. Each record gives: clone size, V gene, J gene, D gene, CDR3 DNA, CDR3 protein. D genes are given only for firm matches. Expanded clones get a size class; other rows say once, few or many, or leave the size out.

many	TRBV12-3/TRBV12-4	TRBJ1-2	NA	TGTGCCAGCAGTTTCGCCGGGAACTATGGCTACACCTTC	CASSFAGNYGYTF
few	TRBV30	TRBJ2-2	TRBD1	TGTGCCTGGACGACAGGGGCCGGGGAGCTGTTTTTT	CAWTTGAGELFF
many	TRBV2	TRBJ2-5	TRBD2	TGTGCCAGCCGGATCCTTACTAGCGCCGAGACCCAGTACTTC	CASRILTSAETQYF
many	TRBV7-6	TRBJ1-5	TRBD1	TGTGCCAGCAGCTCAAGACAGGGGGTTCAGCCCCAGCATTTT	CASSSRQGVQPQHF
NA	TRBV9	TRBJ2-5	NA	TGTGCCAGCAGCGTACACGGAGAAGAGACCCAGTACTTC	CASSVHGEETQYF
many	TRBV7-8	TRBJ2-3	NA	TGTGCCAGCAGCCTTCAATGGACAGATACGCAGTATTTT	CASSLQWTDTQYF
many	TRBV12-5	TRBJ2-3	TRBD1	TGTGCTAGTGGTTTTTATTTAGGGGGCCTAGATACGCAGTATTTT	CASGFYLGGLDTQYF
NA	TRBV19	TRBJ2-1	TRBD2	TGTGCCAGTAGTGGTGCGGGGGGGCGAAATGAGCAGTTCTTC	CASSGAGGRNEQFF
many	TRBV7-7	TRBJ2-5	NA	TGTGCTAGCAGCTTAGGAGGGACTCAAGAGACCCAGTACTTC	CASSLGGTQETQYF
NA	TRBV5-5	TRBJ1-5	NA	TGTGCCAGCAGCCCGGACATTACAAGCAATCAGCCCCAGCATTTT	CASSPDITSNQPQHF
few	TRBV5-1	TRBJ2-3	NA	TGCGCCAGCAGCTGGGGTTCCTACACAGATACGCAGTATTTT	CASSWGSYTDTQYF
NA	TRBV2	TRBJ2-4	TRBD2	TGTGCCAGCATAGCGGGGATGATATCCAAAAACATTCAGTACTTC	CASIAGMISKNIQYF
many	TRBV5-1	TRBJ2-3	NA	TGCGCCAGCCGCCGGGGTCGCCAAAGCACAGATACGCAGTATTTT	CASRRGRQSTDTQYF
many	TRBV18	TRBJ2-3	TRBD2	TGTGCCAGCTCACCACCGGGACTAGCGGACCCAGATACGCAGTATTTT	CASSPPGLADPDTQYF
many	TRBV7-3	TRBJ2-1	TRBD2	TGTGCCAGCAGCCCAAAGGGACTAGCGGGGGGCCCCCAGGACAATGAGCAGTTCTTC	CASSPKGLAGGPQDNEQFF
few	TRBV11-2	TRBJ1-1	NA	TGTGCCAGCAGCCTCCTGGGCACTGAAGCTTTCTTT	CASSLLGTEAFF
many	TRBV20-1	TRBJ1-1	TRBD1	TGCAGTGCGCCCGACAGGGGGGACACTGAAGCTTTCTTT	CSAPDRGDTEAFF
many	TRBV4-3	TRBJ2-3	TRBD2	TGCGCCAGCAGCCAAGATGGGACTAGGGGGTCCGCAGATACGCAGTATTTT	CASSQDGTRGSADTQYF
many	TRBV20-1	TRBJ2-3	NA	TGCAGTGCTAGAGATAACGGGGGCCGCACAGATACGCAGTATTTT	CSARDNGGRTDTQYF
many	TRBV7-9	TRBJ2-5	NA	TGTGCCAGCAGCCTCGCCAGGGGTAGCCAAGAGACCCAGTACTTC	CASSLARGSQETQYF
NA	TRBV12-3/TRBV12-4	TRBJ1-5	NA	TGTGCCAGCTCCGGAGGAATTGCCGGCAATCAGCCCCAGCATTTT	CASSGGIAGNQPQHF
NA	TRBV5-1	TRBJ2-3	NA	TGCGCCAGCAGCTTGGCTTTCACAGATACGCAGTATTTT	CASSLAFTDTQYF
few	TRBV2	TRBJ2-2	NA	TGTGCCAGCAGTAAAGGGACACCGAACACCGGGGAGCTGTTTTTT	CASSKGTPNTGELFF